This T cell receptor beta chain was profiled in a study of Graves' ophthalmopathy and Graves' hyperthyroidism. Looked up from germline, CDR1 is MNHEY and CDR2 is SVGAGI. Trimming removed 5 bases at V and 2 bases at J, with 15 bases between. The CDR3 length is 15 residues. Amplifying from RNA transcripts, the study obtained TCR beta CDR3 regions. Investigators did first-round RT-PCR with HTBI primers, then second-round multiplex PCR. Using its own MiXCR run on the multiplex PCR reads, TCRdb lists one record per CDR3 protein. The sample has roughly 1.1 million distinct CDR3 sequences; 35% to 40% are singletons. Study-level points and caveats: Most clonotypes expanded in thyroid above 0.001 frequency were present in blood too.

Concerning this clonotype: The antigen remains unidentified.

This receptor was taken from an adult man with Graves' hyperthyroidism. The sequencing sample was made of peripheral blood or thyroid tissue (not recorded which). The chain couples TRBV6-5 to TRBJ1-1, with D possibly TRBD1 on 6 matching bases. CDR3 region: CASSHPDRPNTEAFF. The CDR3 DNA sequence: TGTGCCAGCAGTCATCCTGACAGGCCTAACACTGAAGCTTTCTTT.